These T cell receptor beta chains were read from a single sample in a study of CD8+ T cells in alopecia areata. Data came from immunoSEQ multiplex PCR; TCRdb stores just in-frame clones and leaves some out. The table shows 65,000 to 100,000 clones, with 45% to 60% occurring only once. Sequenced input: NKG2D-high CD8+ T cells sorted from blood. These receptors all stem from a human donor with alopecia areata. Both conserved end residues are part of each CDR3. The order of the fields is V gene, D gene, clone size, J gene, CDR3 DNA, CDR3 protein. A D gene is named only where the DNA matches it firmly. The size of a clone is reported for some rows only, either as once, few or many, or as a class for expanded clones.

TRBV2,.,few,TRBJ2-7,TGTGCCAGCAGTGGTATGAGCGAGCAGTACTTC,CASSGMSEQYF
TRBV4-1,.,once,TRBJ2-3,TGCGCCAGCAGCCAAGGGTGGGTTAACACAGATACGCAGTATTTT,CASSQGWVNTDTQYF
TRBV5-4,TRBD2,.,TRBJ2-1,TGTGCCAGCAGCCCCCCCGGGGGGAATGAGCAGTTCTTC,CASSPPGGNEQFF
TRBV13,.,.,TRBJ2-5,TGTGCCAGCAGCCCAGACTCACAAGAGACCCAGTACTTC,CASSPDSQETQYF
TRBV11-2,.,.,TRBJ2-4,TGTGCCAGCAGCTCCGTCGGGGCGGATAGAAACATTCAGTACTTC,CASSSVGADRNIQYF
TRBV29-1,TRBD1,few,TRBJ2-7,TGCAGCGTTAGGACAGGGTCCTACGAGCAGTACTTC,CSVRTGSYEQYF
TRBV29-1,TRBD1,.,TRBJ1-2,TGCAGCGCCGCGGTGACAGGGATCCCTGGCTACACCTTC,CSAAVTGIPGYTF
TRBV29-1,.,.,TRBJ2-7,TGCAGCGTTGACCCGGACGGCCTCTCCTACGAGCAGTACTTC,CSVDPDGLSYEQYF
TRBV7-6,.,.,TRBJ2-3,TGTGCCAGCAGCCAGGACTGGAAAGCCGTAGATACGCAGTATTTT,CASSQDWKAVDTQYF
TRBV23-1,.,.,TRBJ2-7,TGCGCCAAGCACCAGGGGCCCCACGAGCAGTACTTC,CAKHQGPHEQYF
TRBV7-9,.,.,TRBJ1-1,TGTGCCAGCAGCTTAGAGAATGAAGCTTTCTTT,CASSLENEAFF
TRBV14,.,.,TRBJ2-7,TGTGCCAGCAGCCAAGAAGGTAGTATTGTGGTCGACGAGCAGTACTTC,CASSQEGSIVVDEQYF
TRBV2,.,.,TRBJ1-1,TGTGCCAGCAGTAGTATCATGAACACTGAAGCTTTCTTT,CASSSIMNTEAFF
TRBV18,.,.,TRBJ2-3,TGTGCCAGCTCACCGGAAGGACAGCCCAGCACAGATACGCAGTATTTT,CASSPEGQPSTDTQYF
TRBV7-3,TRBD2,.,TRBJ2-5,TGTGCCAGCAGCCCACTAGCGGGGGGGTTTCAAGAGACCCAGTACTTC,CASSPLAGGFQETQYF
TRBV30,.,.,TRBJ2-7,TGTGCCTGGAGTGCCAGCGCAGGGATACACGAGCAGTACTTC,CAWSASAGIHEQYF
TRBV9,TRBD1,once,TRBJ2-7,TGTGCCAGCAGCGTAGGGGCCGGGACAGGGGGCTACGAGCAGTACTTC,CASSVGAGTGGYEQYF
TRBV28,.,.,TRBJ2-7,TGTGCCAGCAGTAGTCATAGTTCCTACGAGCAGTACTTC,CASSSHSSYEQYF
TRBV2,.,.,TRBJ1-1,TGTGCCAGCAGGGGTACTGAAGCTTTCTTT,CASRGTEAFF
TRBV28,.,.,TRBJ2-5,TGTGCCAGCAGTTTCCGTACAGGTCAAGAGACCCAGTACTTC,CASSFRTGQETQYF
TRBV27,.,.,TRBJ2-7,TGTGCCAGCAGTCCCCGGGCAGGGTATTACGAGCAGTACTTC,CASSPRAGYYEQYF
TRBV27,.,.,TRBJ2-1,TGTGCCAGCAGTTTATGGCAAACGGGTGAGCAGTTCTTC,CASSLWQTGEQFF
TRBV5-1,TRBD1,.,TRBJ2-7,TGCGCCAGCAGCTGGGACAGGACCTACGAGCAGTACTTC,CASSWDRTYEQYF
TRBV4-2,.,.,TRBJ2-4,TGTGCCAGCAGCCAAGCGGGTAATATTCAGTACTTC,CASSQAGNIQYF
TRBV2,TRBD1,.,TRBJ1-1,TGTGCCAGCAGTGAAAGACAGGGCACCACTGAAGCTTTCTTT,CASSERQGTTEAFF
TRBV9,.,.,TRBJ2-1,TGTGCCAGCAGCGCAGACTACAATGAGCAGTTCTTC,CASSADYNEQFF
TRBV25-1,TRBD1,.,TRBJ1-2,TGTCCTCGCAGGGGGCGATGGGTCTATGGCTACACCTTC,CPRRGRWVYGYTF
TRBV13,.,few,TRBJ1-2,TGTGCCAGCAGCGGGGAGAACCTTACTAACTATGGCTACACCTTC,CASSGENLTNYGYTF
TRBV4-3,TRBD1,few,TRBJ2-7,TGCGCCAGCAGCCCATACACAGGGGCCTACGAGCAGTACTTC,CASSPYTGAYEQYF
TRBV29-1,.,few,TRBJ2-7,TGCAGCGTTGAGTCGGCGGGGGCCGGGGATTCGTACGAGCAGTACTTC,CSVESAGAGDSYEQYF
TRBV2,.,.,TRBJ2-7,TGTGCCAGCAGTGTACCACCATACTTC,CASSVPPYF
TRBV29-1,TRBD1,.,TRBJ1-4,TGCAGCGTTTTCCGGGACAGTCATAATGAAAAACTGTTTTTT,CSVFRDSHNEKLFF
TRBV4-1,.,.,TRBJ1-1,TGCGCCAGCAGCCATGTAGGGGGAGAAGAAGCTTTCTTT,CASSHVGGEEAFF
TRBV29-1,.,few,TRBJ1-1,TGCAGCGTGTACCCGGTGGGGACACCTAATGGGGACACTGAAGCTTTCTTT,CSVYPVGTPNGDTEAFF
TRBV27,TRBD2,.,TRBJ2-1,TGTGCCAGCCTCCAAACCACTAGCGGGAAAGGTAATGAGCAGTTCTTC,CASLQTTSGKGNEQFF
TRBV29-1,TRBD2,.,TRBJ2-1,TGCAGCGTTGATCCCGGGAGGGCTGCGGATGAGCAGTTCTTC,CSVDPGRAADEQFF
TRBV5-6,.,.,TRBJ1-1,TGTGCCACCCCAGGGGCTGAAGCTTTCTTT,CATPGAEAFF
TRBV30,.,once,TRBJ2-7,TGTGCCTGGAGTGTCGGGGGCCCCGCCTACGAGCAGTACTTC,CAWSVGGPAYEQYF
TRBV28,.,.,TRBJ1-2,TGTGCCAGCAGTTTAGGGGCTGACGGCTATGGCTACACCTTC,CASSLGADGYGYTF
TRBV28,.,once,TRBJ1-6,TGTGCCAGCAGTCCAGGGACTGCTGCCCTCTCACCCCTCCACTTT,CASSPGTAALSPLHF
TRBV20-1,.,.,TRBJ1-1,TGCAGTGCTAGTAGCGACTCCAAAGCTTTCTTT,CSASSDSKAFF
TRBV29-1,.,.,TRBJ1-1,TGCAGCGTGTGCAGAATGAACACTGAAGCTTTCTTT,CSVCRMNTEAFF
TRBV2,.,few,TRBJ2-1,TGTGCCAGCAGTGAAGGGTCAGTAGCTCCCGGTGAGCAGTTCTTC,CASSEGSVAPGEQFF
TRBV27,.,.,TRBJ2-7,TGTGCCAGCAGGCAAAACTTAATCTACGAGCAGTACTTC,CASRQNLIYEQYF
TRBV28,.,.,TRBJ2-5,TGTGCCAGCACGGGGAGTGAGACCCAGTACTTC,CASTGSETQYF
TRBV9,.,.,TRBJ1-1,TGTGCCAGCAGCGGAGTTGGGACTGAAGCTTTCTTT,CASSGVGTEAFF
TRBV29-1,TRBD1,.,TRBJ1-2,TGCAGCGTTGAGGACGGGACAGGGGTCTCTGGCTACACCTTC,CSVEDGTGVSGYTF
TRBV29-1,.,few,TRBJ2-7,TGCAGCGTTGAAGGTCCGACAACCTACGAGCAGTACTTC,CSVEGPTTYEQYF
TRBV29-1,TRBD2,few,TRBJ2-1,TGCAGCGTTGTAGACCTAGCGGCCGGCGACGGGGGCAATGAGCAGTTCTTC,CSVVDLAAGDGGNEQFF
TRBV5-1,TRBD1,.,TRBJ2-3,TGCGCCAGCCGCACCGGGACAGGGTACACAGATACGCAGTATTTT,CASRTGTGYTDTQYF
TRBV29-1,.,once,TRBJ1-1,TGCAGCGTTCAAACGGGACACGCAAACACTGAAGCTTTCTTT,CSVQTGHANTEAFF
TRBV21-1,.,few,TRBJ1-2,TGTGCCAGCAGCAAAGCAGACAGACACTATGGCTACACCTTC,CASSKADRHYGYTF
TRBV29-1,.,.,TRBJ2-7,TGCAGCGTTGAAGTCGTTACAGAGCAGTACTTC,CSVEVVTEQYF
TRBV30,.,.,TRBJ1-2,TGTGCCTGGAGTGATGGACGAGGCTACACCTTC,CAWSDGRGYTF
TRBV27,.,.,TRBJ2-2,TGTGCCAGCAGTTTGTTGAGGTCTCAGGAGCTGTTTTTT,CASSLLRSQELFF
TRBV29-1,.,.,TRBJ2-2,TGCAGCGTTCCTTGGGAGAGCGGGGAGCTGTTTTTT,CSVPWESGELFF
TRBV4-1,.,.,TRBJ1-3,TGCGCCAGCAGCCGAGGGGACACCATATATTTT,CASSRGDTIYF
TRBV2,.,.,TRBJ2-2,TGTGCCAGCAGTGAATCAGGGGCAGGCACCGGGGAGCTGTTTTTT,CASSESGAGTGELFF
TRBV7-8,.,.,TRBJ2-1,TGTGCCAGCAGCGAGTATGGCAATGAGCAGTTCTTC,CASSEYGNEQFF